This T cell receptor (beta chain) was recovered during a study of immune evolution from preneoplasia to lung adenocarcinoma. Study details: HLA loss of heterozygosity: 7% AIS, less than 18% MIA, around 33% ADC, none AAH. General study results and limits: Clonality was highest in normal lung, lower in later-stage lesions apparently. Top clone frequencies peaked in normal lung, apparently declining through invasive adenocarcinoma.

The V gene lost 5 bases and the J gene lost 5 bases, with 22 bases spanning the gap. The germline gives CDR1 PRHDT, CDR2 FYEKMQ (reference sequence). The CDR3 contains 16 residues. Turning to this clone: The antigen remains unidentified.

Profiled with immunoSEQ multiplex PCR; TCRdb holds only in-frame clones, not every one. Seen here are roughly 8,700 clones, around 80% observed once, and the top ten hold about 6.9%. The J gene is TRBJ2-7, the V gene TRBV13; D perhaps matches TRBD2 (5 bases). The source of this sequence is a person aged 60 to 85 with lung adenocarcinoma. Sequenced material: FFPE lung adenocarcinoma in situ tissue. The CDR3 loop reads CASSDSQPAVPDEQYF. CDR3 nucleotides: TGTGCCAGCAGCGACTCGCAGCCAGCGGTCCCGGACGAGCAGTACTTC.